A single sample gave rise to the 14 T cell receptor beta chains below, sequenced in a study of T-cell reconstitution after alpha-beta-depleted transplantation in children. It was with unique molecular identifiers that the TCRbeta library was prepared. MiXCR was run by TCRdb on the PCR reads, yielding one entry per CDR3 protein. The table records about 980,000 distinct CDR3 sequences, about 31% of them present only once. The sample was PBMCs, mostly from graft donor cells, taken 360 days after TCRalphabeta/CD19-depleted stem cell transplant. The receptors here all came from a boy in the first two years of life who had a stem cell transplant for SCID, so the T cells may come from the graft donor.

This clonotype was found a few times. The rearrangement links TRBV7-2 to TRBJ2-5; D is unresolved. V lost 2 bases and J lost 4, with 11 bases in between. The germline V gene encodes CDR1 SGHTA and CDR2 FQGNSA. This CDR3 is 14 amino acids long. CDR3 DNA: TGTGCCAGCAGCTTATTTAGGCAAAGAGAGACCCAGTACTTC. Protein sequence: CASSLFRQRETQYF.

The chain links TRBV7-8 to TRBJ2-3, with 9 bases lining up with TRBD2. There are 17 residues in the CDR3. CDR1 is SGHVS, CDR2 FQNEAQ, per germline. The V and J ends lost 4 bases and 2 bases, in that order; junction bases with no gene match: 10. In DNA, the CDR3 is TGTGCCAGCAGCTCGCCCTTAGCGGGGGTGAACACAGATACGCAGTATTTT. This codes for CASSSPLAGVNTDTQYF.

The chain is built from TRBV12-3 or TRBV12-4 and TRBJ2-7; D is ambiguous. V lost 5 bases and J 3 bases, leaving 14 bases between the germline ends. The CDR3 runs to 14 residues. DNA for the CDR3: TGTGCCAGCAGTCCCGAGTTTACTGGCTACGAGCAGTACTTC. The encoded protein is CASSPEFTGYEQYF.

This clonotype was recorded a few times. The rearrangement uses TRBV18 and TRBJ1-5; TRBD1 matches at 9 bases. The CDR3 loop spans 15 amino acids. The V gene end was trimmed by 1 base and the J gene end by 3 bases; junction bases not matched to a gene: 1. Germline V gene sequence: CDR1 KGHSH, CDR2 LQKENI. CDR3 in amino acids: CASSPRTGDNQPQHF. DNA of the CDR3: TGTGCCAGCTCACCACGGACAGGGGACAATCAGCCCCAGCATTTT.

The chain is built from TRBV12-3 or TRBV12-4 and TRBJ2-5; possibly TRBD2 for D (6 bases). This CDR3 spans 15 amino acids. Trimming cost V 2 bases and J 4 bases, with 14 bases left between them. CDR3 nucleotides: TGTGCCAGCAGTTTATCCAGCGGGTTCCCAGAGACCCAGTACTTC. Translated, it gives CASSLSSGFPETQYF.

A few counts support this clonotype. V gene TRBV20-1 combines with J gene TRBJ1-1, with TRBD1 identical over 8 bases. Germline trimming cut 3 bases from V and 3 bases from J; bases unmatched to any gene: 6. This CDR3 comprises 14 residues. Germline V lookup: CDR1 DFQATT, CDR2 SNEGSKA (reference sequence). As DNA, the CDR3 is TGCAGTGCTAGGGGGGACAGGCGGGACACTGAAGCTTTCTTT. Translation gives CSARGDRRDTEAFF.

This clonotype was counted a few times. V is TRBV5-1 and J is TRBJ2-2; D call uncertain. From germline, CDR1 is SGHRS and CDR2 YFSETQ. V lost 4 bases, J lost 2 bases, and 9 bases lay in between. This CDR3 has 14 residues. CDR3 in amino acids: CASSPYPNTGELFF. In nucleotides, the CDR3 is TGCGCCAGCAGCCCCTATCCCAACACCGGGGAGCTGTTTTTT.

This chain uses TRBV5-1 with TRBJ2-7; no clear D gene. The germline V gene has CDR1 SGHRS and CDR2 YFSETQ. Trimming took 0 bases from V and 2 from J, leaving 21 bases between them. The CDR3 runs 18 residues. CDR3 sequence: CASSLGTISLGFTYEQYF. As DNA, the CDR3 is TGCGCCAGCAGCTTGGGAACCATCAGCTTAGGATTTACCTACGAGCAGTACTTC.

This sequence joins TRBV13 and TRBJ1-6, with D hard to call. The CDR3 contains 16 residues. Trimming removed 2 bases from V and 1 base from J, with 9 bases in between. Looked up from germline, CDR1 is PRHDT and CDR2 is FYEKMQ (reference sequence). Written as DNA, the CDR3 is TGTGCCAGCAGCTTAAATCGAGGGTCCTATAATTCACCCCTCCACTTT. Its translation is CASSLNRGSYNSPLHF.

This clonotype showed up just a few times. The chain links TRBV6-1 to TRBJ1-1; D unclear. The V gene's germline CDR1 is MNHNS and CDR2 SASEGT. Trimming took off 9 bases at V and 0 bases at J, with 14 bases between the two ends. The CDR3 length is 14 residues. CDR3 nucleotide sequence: TGTGCCAGTAGGGTGACCGGAATGAACACTGAAGCTTTCTTT. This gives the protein CASRVTGMNTEAFF.

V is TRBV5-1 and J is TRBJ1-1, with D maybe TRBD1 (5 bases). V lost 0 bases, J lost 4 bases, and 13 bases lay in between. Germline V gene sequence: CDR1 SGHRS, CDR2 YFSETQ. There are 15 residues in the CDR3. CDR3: CASSLAQPGGTEAFF. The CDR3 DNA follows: TGCGCCAGCAGCTTGGCGCAGCCGGGGGGCACTGAAGCTTTCTTT.

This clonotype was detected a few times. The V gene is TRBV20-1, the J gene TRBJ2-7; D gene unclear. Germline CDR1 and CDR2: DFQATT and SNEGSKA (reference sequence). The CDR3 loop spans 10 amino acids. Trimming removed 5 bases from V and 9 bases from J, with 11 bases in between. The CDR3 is CSAHFMGQYF. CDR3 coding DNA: TGCAGTGCTCACTTTATGGGGCAGTACTTC.

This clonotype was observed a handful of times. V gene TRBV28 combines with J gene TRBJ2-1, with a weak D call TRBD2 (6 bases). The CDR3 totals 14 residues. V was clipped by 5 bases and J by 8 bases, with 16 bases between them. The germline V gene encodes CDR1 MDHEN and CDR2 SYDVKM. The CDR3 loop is CASSDPGVWDEQFF. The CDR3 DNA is TGTGCCAGCAGTGACCCGGGGGTGTGGGATGAGCAGTTCTTC.

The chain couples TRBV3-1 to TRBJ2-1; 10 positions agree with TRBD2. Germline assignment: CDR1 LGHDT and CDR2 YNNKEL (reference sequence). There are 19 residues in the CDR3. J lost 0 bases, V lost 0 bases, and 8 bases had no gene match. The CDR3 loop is CASSQDPAGGLLSYNEQFF. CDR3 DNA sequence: TGTGCCAGCAGCCAAGACCCAGCGGGGGGGCTTCTCTCCTACAATGAGCAGTTCTTC.